Listed here are 5 T cell receptor beta chains from one sample, sequenced in a study of yellow fever vaccine responses in identical twins. TCRdb reprocessed the RT-PCR reads with MiXCR, giving one entry per CDR3 protein. Of about 3,000 distinct CDR3 sequences listed, nearly 90% were seen once; the top ten hold approximately 2.9%. The input for sequencing was T cells from blood (PBMCs), unsorted or a sorted subset (not recorded which), taken before or after yellow fever vaccination (not recorded which). The source is a woman aged 18-35 years who received the yellow fever vaccine.

The V gene is TRBV14, the J gene TRBJ2-1; 13 bases line up with TRBD2. Losses at the gene ends were 1 base for V and 8 bases for J; bases not matched to a gene: 2. Germline V gives CDR1 SGHDN, CDR2 FVKESK. CDR3 length: 15 residues. The CDR3 nucleotides are TGTGCCAGCAGCCAAGTGACTAGCGGGAGGTATGAGCAGTTCTTC. It encodes CASSQVTSGRYEQFF.

The rearrangement uses TRBV4-3 and TRBJ2-7, with 10 bases lining up with TRBD2. The CDR3 has 15 amino acids. Per the germline V gene, CDR1 is LGHNA and CDR2 is YSLEER. The V segment lost 2 bases and the J segment 4 bases; nucleotides outside the gene matches: 5. CDR3 amino acids: CASSQTSGDWYEQYF. The DNA of the CDR3 is TGCGCCAGCAGCCAAACTAGCGGGGACTGGTACGAGCAGTACTTC.

This chain joins TRBV20-1 and TRBJ2-3; 9 bases match TRBD1. The CDR3 is 15 amino acids. The junction had 7 bases not matched to a gene; V was cut back by 1 base and J by 5 bases. Per germline, CDR1 DFQATT and CDR2 SNEGSKA (reference sequence). CDR3 residues: CSARVGTGRRDTQYF. The CDR3 coding sequence is TGCAGTGCTAGAGTCGGGACAGGGCGCAGAGATACGCAGTATTTT.

The genes are TRBV7-6 and TRBJ2-5, with a weak D call TRBD2 (6 bases). With 3 bases removed from V and 5 bases from J, the gap between germline ends came to 13 bases. This CDR3 is built from 14 residues. In germline, CDR1 is SGHVS, CDR2 FNYEAQ. The CDR3 DNA reads TGTGCCAGCAGCTTTGCCGGGAGAGGGGAGACCCAGTACTTC. Translated, it gives CASSFAGRGETQYF.

The chain couples TRBV11-3 to TRBJ1-2; D gene ambiguous. The V and J ends lost 2 bases and 6 bases respectively, with 7 bases between them. This CDR3 contains 12 residues. In germline, CDR1 is SGHNT, CDR2 YENEEA. DNA for the CDR3: TGTGCCAGCAGCTTAACCCTGGATGGCTACACCTTC. As protein: CASSLTLDGYTF.